This T cell receptor (beta chain) was sequenced during a study of CD8 T cells in ankylosing spondylitis. J was trimmed by 5 bases and V by 3 bases; bases with no gene match: 3. The CDR3 is 13 residues long. Germline V gene lookup returns CDR1 DFQATT and CDR2 SNEGSKA (reference sequence). 5'-RACE, quantitative and with molecular barcodes, yielded the TCR beta libraries. TCRdb re-called the 5' RACE reads with MiXCR, one entry per CDR3 protein. This table holds about 190,000 distinct CDR3 sequences, 13% found once. The study, taken as a whole, reports: Blood of patients with ankylosing spondylitis appeared to be characterized by a TCR beta motif of eight highly homologous variants.

Turning to this clonotype: Antigen: not known.

The specimen sequenced was blood, either unsorted or a sorted T cell fraction (not recorded which). The chain links TRBV20-1 to TRBJ2-3; 9 nucleotides line up with TRBD2. The clonotype was recovered from a female donor with ankylosing spondylitis or in good health (not recorded which). This chain's CDR3 is CSASAGGVDTQYF. CDR3 coding DNA: TGCAGTGCTAGTGCGGGAGGGGTAGATACGCAGTATTTT.